The T cell receptor beta chain under discussion was sequenced for a study of blood T cell repertoires in COVID-19. The overall study: COVID-19 samples collected from the United States, Italy and Spain covered acute and convalescent phases.

Trimming pared 1 base from V and 5 bases from J, leaving 11 bases between. The germline CDR1 and CDR2 sequences are SGHAT and FQDESV (reference sequence). The CDR3 is 14 residues long. The data were produced by immunoSEQ multiplex PCR, yet TCRdb's version contains in-frame clones alone and is incomplete. The sample lists about 84,000 clones; 60% to 75% were seen once. The V gene is TRBV11-1, the J gene TRBJ1-1; D is undetermined. This sequence originates from a man in his forties or fifties with active or convalescent COVID-19. The sample consisted of peripheral blood. The CDR3 region is CASSLGAVLTEAFF. The CDR3 DNA is TGTGCCAGCAGCTTAGGCGCGGTTTTGACTGAAGCTTTCTTT.